This T cell receptor (beta chain) was observed in a study of T cell responses to AZD1222 COVID-19 vaccine. This clone was detected only once. Antigen specificity is unknown. The V segment lost 4 bases and the J segment 1 base; nucleotides outside the gene matches: 1. In germline, CDR1 is SGDLS, CDR2 YYNGEE. This CDR3 has 13 residues. Whole-study results and caveats: Of the AZD1222 recipients, only five to seven were seropositive at baseline.

The method was immunoSEQ multiplex PCR; TCRdb's version includes in-frame clones alone and lacks a portion of them. Of 130,000 or so clones listed, roughly 90% were seen once; the top ten hold roughly 4%. V gene TRBV9 combines with J gene TRBJ1-1; 7 nucleotides line up with TRBD1. The sample in question was peripheral blood, obtained 28 days after the second AZD1222 dose. This TCR came from an adult who received the AZD1222 COVID-19 vaccine. CDR3 in amino acids: CASSRQGNTEAFF. CDR3 sequence (DNA): TGTGCCAGCAGCAGACAGGGGAACACTGAAGCTTTCTTT.